One T cell receptor (beta chain) is described in this entry. This entry belongs to a study of blood T cell repertoires in COVID-19. As for the study in general: The cDNA or gDNA used as material had been derived from T cells, B-cell-depleted T cells, or PBMCs.

Participants were aged about 18 to 90 years, lived in 20 to 25 US areas, and enrolled virtually. The study assigned cohorts using participant-reported clinical history. CDR3 length: 16 residues. Per the authors' pipeline: The assay estimated nucleated cells by amplifying reference gene primers. The assay was immunoSEQ multiplex PCR, and TCRdb's table has in-frame clones only and misses some. That table is the source of V, J and clone size, and D and trimming were worked out from the DNA. The sample includes some 250,000 clones, about 91% of them seen just once. The chain carries TRBV12-2 and TRBJ1-4. TRBV12-2 is shown as a pseudogene. Specimen: PBMCs or T cells enriched from blood (not recorded which). The TCR comes from a human donor in a cohort exposed to, infected with or recovered from COVID-19 (not recorded which). The donor label of this sample is uncertain. CDR3 sequence: CASRSPSGATNEKLFF. The CDR3 coding sequence is TGTGCAAGTCGCTCCCCCAGCGGCGCAACTAATGAAAAACTGTTTTTT.